Listed below are T cell receptor beta chains from one sample, sequenced in a study of blood T cell repertoires in COVID-19. Measured with immunoSEQ multiplex PCR; TCRdb has only the in-frame clones, and not every one. Of hundreds of thousands of clones in the sample, about four fifths were seen once. The sample comprised peripheral blood. The receptors were sampled from an older man with acute or convalescent COVID-19. Each CDR3 is given with its conserved first and last residue. D genes are given only for firm matches. The size entry is marked missing in some rows and otherwise reads once, few, many or a size class.

>TRBJ1-1|NA|NA|TRBV6-6
TGTGCCAGCAGCCCCGGGAGGGGATTGAACACTGAAGCTTTCTTT
CASSPGRGLNTEAFF
>TRBJ1-2|NA|TRBD1|TRBV7-2
TGTGCCAGCAGCTTAGCTGGACAGGGCAATGCCTATGGCTACACCTTC
CASSLAGQGNAYGYTF
>TRBJ1-2|NA|TRBD1|TRBV18
TGTGCCAGCTCATTACGGGACAGGGGTGACCTAAACTATGGCTACACCTTC
CASSLRDRGDLNYGYTF
>TRBJ1-2|NA|NA|TRBV27
TGTGCCAGCAGTTTCGCAGGGGAGAGTTATGGCTACACCTTC
CASSFAGESYGYTF
>TRBJ2-7|NA|NA|TRBV28
TGTGCCAGCAGTTTATACGGTAAGATCGCCTACGAGCAGTACTTC
CASSLYGKIAYEQYF
>TRBJ2-1|NA|NA|TRBV11-1
TGTGCCATCCGAGGGGGCTCCTACAATGAGCAGTTCTTC
CAIRGGSYNEQFF
>TRBJ1-1|once|TRBD1|TRBV19
TGTGCCAGTCATTCCCAGGGACAGGGGGTTGGCACTGAAGCTTTCTTT
CASHSQGQGVGTEAFF
>TRBJ1-4|NA|NA|TRBV27
TGTGCCAGCAGTCCAAACTTGGGCCACGCAGATGAAAAACTGTTTTTT
CASSPNLGHADEKLFF
>TRBJ1-1|NA|NA|TRBV19
TGTGCCAGTAGTATAGATCGGGGAGGGACTGAAGCTTTCTTT
CASSIDRGGTEAFF
>TRBJ1-2|NA|NA|TRBV2
TGTGCCAGCAGTGAAGCGCGGACAAGTTATGGCTACACCTTC
CASSEARTSYGYTF
>TRBJ2-7|NA|NA|TRBV5-6
TGTGCCAGCAGCTTTACTAGAGACGAGCAGTACTTC
CASSFTRDEQYF
>TRBJ2-4|NA|TRBD2|TRBV4-2
TGTGCCAGCAGCCAGGTCAGGGCCGGGACTAGCGGGAGAAACATTCAGTACTTC
CASSQVRAGTSGRNIQYF
>TRBJ1-4|NA|NA|TRBV18
TGTGCCAGCTCACCACCCGGAGTCCCGAATGAAAAACTGTTTTTT
CASSPPGVPNEKLFF
>TRBJ2-3|few|NA|TRBV7-9
TGTGCCAGCAGCTTAGAAGGGAGACCCTCAGATACGCAGTATTTT
CASSLEGRPSDTQYF
>TRBJ2-1|NA|TRBD2|TRBV12-5
TGTGCTAGTGGTTTGGTTGTAGTAGCGGGAGGGTTCTACAATGAGCAGTTCTTC
CASGLVVVAGGFYNEQFF
>TRBJ2-5|NA|TRBD2|TRBV5-6
TGTGCCAGCAGTAAAATGGGACTAGCCCTTACCGAGACCCAGTACTTC
CASSKMGLALTETQYF
>TRBJ1-1|NA|NA|TRBV6-1
TGTGCCAGCAGTGAAGTCGCCAGGGACACTGAAGCTTTCTTT
CASSEVARDTEAFF
>TRBJ1-2|NA|TRBD1|TRBV5-1
TGCGCCAGCAGCTCGCGTCCAGGGGGCGATGGCTACACCTTC
CASSSRPGGDGYTF
>TRBJ1-2|few|NA|TRBV28
TGTGCCAGCAGTTCGATGGACTTACTTGGGTATGGCTACACCTTC
CASSSMDLLGYGYTF
>TRBJ2-7|NA|TRBD1|TRBV7-9
TGTGCCAGCAGCTTAACCGGGACAGGGACCTACGAGCAGTACTTC
CASSLTGTGTYEQYF
>TRBJ1-5|NA|NA|TRBV24-1
TGTGCCACCAGTGTAGGGGTGAGCAAGCCCCAGCATTTT
CATSVGVSKPQHF
>TRBJ2-1|NA|NA|TRBV7-9
TGTGCCAGCAGCTTACGCGGTTCGCCAAACAATGAGCAGTTCTTC
CASSLRGSPNNEQFF
>TRBJ1-3|NA|NA|TRBV6-5
TGTGCCAGCAGTCTATCGGGGAGCTCTGGAAACACCATATATTTT
CASSLSGSSGNTIYF
>TRBJ2-1|NA|NA|TRBV4-2
TGTGCCAGCAGCCACCCCGAGGGTAGTTACTACAATGAGCAGTTCTTC
CASSHPEGSYYNEQFF
>TRBJ1-2|NA|NA|TRBV5-1
TGCGCCAGCAGCTTATTCTCACAGGAAGATGGCTACACCTTC
CASSLFSQEDGYTF
>TRBJ2-1|NA|NA|TRBV7-9
TGTGCCAGCAGCTTATCGGCGGGACCTTCCTCCTACAATGAGCAGTTCTTC
CASSLSAGPSSYNEQFF
>TRBJ1-6|NA|TRBD1|TRBV28
TGTGCCAGCAGTGGGGGACAGAGCTATAATTCACCCCTCCACTTT
CASSGGQSYNSPLHF
>TRBJ2-5|NA|TRBD2|TRBV5-4
TGTGCCAGCAGTTCCGGGAGGGCCGAGGAGACCCAGTACTTC
CASSSGRAEETQYF
>TRBJ1-2|once|TRBD1|TRBV30
TGTGCCTGGAGTTGGCGGGACAGGGTATATGGCTACACCTTC
CAWSWRDRVYGYTF
>TRBJ1-6|NA|TRBD1|TRBV2
TGTGCCAGACAGGGGCCGGGGGATTCACCCCTCCACTTT
CARQGPGDSPLHF
>TRBJ1-3|NA|NA|TRBV2
TGTGCCAGCTGTTGGGCTCCCGGGGTAACAGGGTCTGGAAACACCATATATTTT
CASCWAPGVTGSGNTIYF
>TRBJ2-7|NA|NA|TRBV28
TGTGCCAGCAGTTCGACTCCCGGTACAGGGATCTACGAGCAGTACTTC
CASSSTPGTGIYEQYF
>TRBJ2-6|NA|NA|TRBV24-1
TGTGCCACCAGTGATCGGGGACTGAGCTCCTCTGGGGCCAACGTCCTGACTTTC
CATSDRGLSSSGANVLTF
>TRBJ2-3|NA|TRBD2|TRBV5-4
TGTGCCAGCAGCTTAGCGGGAGGGGGCACAGATACGCAGTATTTT
CASSLAGGGTDTQYF
>TRBJ2-3|NA|TRBD2|TRBV6-6
TGTGCCAGCAGTCCGCCCGGGCTATTTCCCTTTCTAGCGGGGGTCACAGATACGCAGTATTTT
CASSPPGLFPFLAGVTDTQYF
>TRBJ2-3|NA|NA|TRBV28
TGTGCCAGCAGTCTCGGAGGGCGGGATACGCAGTATTTT
CASSLGGRDTQYF
>TRBJ1-3|NA|TRBD1|TRBV6-4
TGTGCCAGCAGCAGAGGGACAGGGGGCTTAAACACCATATATTTT
CASSRGTGGLNTIYF
>TRBJ1-2|once|TRBD1|TRBV10-3
TGTGCCATCAGTGACCCCGGGACAGACTATGGCTACACCTTC
CAISDPGTDYGYTF
>TRBJ2-7|NA|TRBD1|TRBV9
TGTGCCAGCAGCCCCACGGACAGGGGGCCTTATTCCTACGAGCAGTACTTC
CASSPTDRGPYSYEQYF
>TRBJ1-2|NA|NA|TRBV10-3
TGTGCCATCAGTCGTGACAGCTACTATGGCTACACCTTC
CAISRDSYYGYTF
>TRBJ2-2|NA|TRBD1|TRBV24-1
TGTGCCACCAGTGACCCGTGGGGACAGGGGAACACCGGGGAGCTGTTTTTT
CATSDPWGQGNTGELFF
>TRBJ1-1|NA|NA|TRBV29-1
TGCAGCACCCGACAGATGAACACTGAAGCTTTCTTT
CSTRQMNTEAFF
>TRBJ2-1|few|NA|TRBV19
TGTGCCAGTAGTCGCTTGAGCAATGAGCAGTTCTTC
CASSRLSNEQFF
>TRBJ2-2|NA|TRBD1|TRBV2
TGTGCCAGCAGTGAAGGGACAGGGCTCACCGGGGAGCTGTTTTTT
CASSEGTGLTGELFF
>TRBJ2-2|NA|TRBD2|TRBV15
TGTGCCACCAGCAGAAGCGGGAGGACCACCGGGGAGCTGTTTTTT
CATSRSGRTTGELFF
>TRBJ1-2|few|NA|TRBV19
TGTGCCAGTAGCGCTTACAGAGGGTATGGCTACACCTTC
CASSAYRGYGYTF
>TRBJ2-2|NA|TRBD1|TRBV30
TGTGCCTGGAGAAGGGACAGGGACACCGGGGAGCTGTTTTTT
CAWRRDRDTGELFF
>TRBJ1-4|NA|NA|TRBV18
TGTGCCAGCTCACTTAACGGTGCAACTAATGAAAAACTGTTTTTT
CASSLNGATNEKLFF
>TRBJ2-7|few|NA|TRBV11-2
TGTGCCAGCAGCTACGACAGATCCTACGAGCAGTACTTC
CASSYDRSYEQYF
>TRBJ1-3|NA|NA|TRBV7-8
TGTGCCAGCAGCCCCAGAGCGCGCTCTGGAAACACCATATATTTT
CASSPRARSGNTIYF
>TRBJ2-3|NA|TRBD2|TRBV18
TGTGCCAGCTCCCCCAGGCGGGAGGGGCCAGATACGCAGTATTTT
CASSPRREGPDTQYF
>TRBJ1-2|NA|NA|TRBV5-1
TGCGCCAGCAGCTTGTCTTGGGGCCCCTTCCCACGCAGGGTGACCTATGGCTACACCTTC
CASSLSWGPFPRRVTYGYTF